Described below is a single T cell receptor (beta chain) sequence and its context. No antigen is known for it. No much larger clonotype is one base removed from it; base qualities were not supplied. The immunoSEQ Assay, a bias-controlled multiplex PCR, was used to amplify TCRbeta CDR3 regions from genomic DNA. On the study's bioinformatics: The number of nucleated cells in each sample was estimated by amplification of reference gene primers within the assay. To quantify the absolute abundance of each unique TCRbeta CDR3 rearrangement, sequence reads were collapsed and filtered. For each sample, productive Simpson clonality was calculated as the square root of Simpson's diversity index across productive rearrangements. TCRdb obtained this table from immuneACCESS and retained in-frame rearrangements with V and J assigned. These tables miss some clones; where compared with another copy, unresolved V genes account for less than half of the shortfall, and the remainder is unexplained. For V, J and clone size, that table is used; D and trimming come from the DNA. Counted in this sample were 280,000 or so clones; around 90% of them appeared once. Clones ranked in the top ten supply roughly 9.1% of the sample.

The trim is 0 bases for V and 0 bases for J, with a gap of 21 bases between the germline ends. The CDR3 goes from the cysteine to the phenylalanine over 20 residues. The retained sequence is limited to the CDR3, 60 bases, with the frame set at the first base. The germline V gene sets CDR1 to LGHNT and CDR2 to FRNRAP. The data are from a study of blood T cell repertoires in COVID-19 (dated by TCRdb to about 2020). For the study in its entirety: Collaborator samples came from the United States, Italy and Spain and covered acute and convalescent phases of COVID-19. HLA class I and class II types, where available, came from metadata supplied by the sample provider rather than from assay-based typing. The samples were drawn from the first 160 participants of the ongoing ImmuneRACE study and from 950 to 1,500 subjects provided by 6 global collaborators. Nearly every sample came with metadata listing a de-identified subject ID, COVID-19 status, age in years and sex. A freely available public database, intended as a resource for researchers studying the immune response to SARS-CoV-2, is where the repertoires were released. Deeply sampled blood TCRbeta repertoires from subjects exposed to, actively infected with, or recovered from COVID-19 were included in the dataset. The prospective study material was composed of cDNA or gDNA derived from T cells, B-cell-depleted T cells, or PBMCs. What the work shows at the level of the full study, not this receptor alone: Clinical and demographic metadata were provided uncurated, with the amount varying by source and participant.

Collaborating institutions collected whole blood in K2EDTA tubes following their own protocols. Collaborator samples were shipped for TCRbeta analysis as frozen whole blood, isolated PBMCs, or DNA extracted from either sample type. The chain is assembled from TRBV12-5 and TRBJ2-1; a tentative D call is TRBD2 (6 bases match). Source material: peripheral blood. The source of this sequence is a man in his late teens or twenties with active or convalescent COVID-19. The CDR3 corresponds to CASGLVLSPLGGTSYNEQFF. The DNA sequence is as follows: TGTGCTAGTGGTTTGGTACTTTCCCCCCTAGGCGGGACCTCCTACAATGAGCAGTTCTTC.